This TCR beta chain was captured in a study of cytomegalovirus exposure and HLA in healthy donors. In the PCR, 60 Vbeta and 13 Jbeta primers were used. Profiled with immunoSEQ multiplex PCR; TCRdb holds only in-frame clones, not every one. This table has tens of thousands of clones, 67% appearing once. Germline-derived CDR1 and CDR2 are MNHEY and SMNVEV (reference sequence). Trimming took off 5 bases at V and 3 bases at J, with 10 bases between the two ends. CDR3 length equals 13 residues. Source material: PBMCs. The receptor was derived from a woman in her fifties or sixties in good health and CMV-seropositive. The chain carries TRBV27 and TRBJ1-1; D unresolved. The CDR3 is CASSRERDTEAFF. CDR3 in DNA: TGTGCCAGCAGTCGGGAAAGGGACACTGAAGCTTTCTTT.